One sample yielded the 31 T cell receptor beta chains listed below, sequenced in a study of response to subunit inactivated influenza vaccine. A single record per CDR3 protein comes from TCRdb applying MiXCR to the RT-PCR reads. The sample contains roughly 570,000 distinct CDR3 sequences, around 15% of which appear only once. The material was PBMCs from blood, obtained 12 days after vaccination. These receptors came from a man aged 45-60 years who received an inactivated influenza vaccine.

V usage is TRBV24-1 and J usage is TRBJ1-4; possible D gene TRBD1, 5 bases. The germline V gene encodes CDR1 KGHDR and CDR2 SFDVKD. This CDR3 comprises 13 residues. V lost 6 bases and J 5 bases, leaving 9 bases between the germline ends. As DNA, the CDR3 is TGTGCCACCAGTACGGGGCCGAATGAAAAACTGTTTTTT. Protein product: CATSTGPNEKLFF.

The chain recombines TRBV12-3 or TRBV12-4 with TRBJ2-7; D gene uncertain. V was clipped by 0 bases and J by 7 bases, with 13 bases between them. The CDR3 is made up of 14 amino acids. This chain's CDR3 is CASSLAPGVEEQYF. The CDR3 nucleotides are TGTGCCAGCAGTTTAGCCCCTGGGGTTGAAGAGCAGTACTTC.

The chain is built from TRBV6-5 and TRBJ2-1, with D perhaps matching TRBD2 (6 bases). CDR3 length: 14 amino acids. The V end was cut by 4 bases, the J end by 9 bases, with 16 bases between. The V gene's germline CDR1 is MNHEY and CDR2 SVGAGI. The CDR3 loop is CASSFATSISEQFF. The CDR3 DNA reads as TGTGCCAGCAGTTTCGCAACTAGCATAAGTGAGCAGTTCTTC.

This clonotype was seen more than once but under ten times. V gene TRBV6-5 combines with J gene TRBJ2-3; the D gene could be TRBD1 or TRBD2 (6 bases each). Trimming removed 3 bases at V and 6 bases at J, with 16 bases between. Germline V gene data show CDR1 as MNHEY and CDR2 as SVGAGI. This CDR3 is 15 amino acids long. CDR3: CASSYYRGGWDTQYF. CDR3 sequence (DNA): TGTGCCAGCAGTTATTACAGAGGGGGGTGGGATACGCAGTATTTT.

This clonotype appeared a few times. The DNA for the CDR3 is TGTGCCACCAGTGTAGGGTCCTACAATGAGCAGTTCTTC. Its protein is CATSVGSYNEQFF. The V gene is TRBV24-1, the J gene TRBJ2-1; no clear D. The germline V gene has CDR1 KGHDR and CDR2 SFDVKD. V was trimmed by 5 bases and J by 1 base, leaving 5 bases between them. CDR3 length equals 13 residues.

For the CDR3, the DNA is TGTGCCATCAGCGAGATTCAGGGGGCTGGCACTGAAGCTTTCTTT. Its translation: CAISEIQGAGTEAFF. V is TRBV10-3 and J is TRBJ1-1, with 8 positions matching TRBD1. The CDR3 consists of 15 residues. With 6 bases clipped from V and 4 bases from J, the junction kept 10 bases outside the gene matches. Germline values: CDR1 ENHRY, CDR2 SYGVKD.

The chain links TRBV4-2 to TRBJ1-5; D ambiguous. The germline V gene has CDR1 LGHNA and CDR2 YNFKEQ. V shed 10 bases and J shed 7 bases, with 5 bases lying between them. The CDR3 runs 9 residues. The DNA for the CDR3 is TGTGCCACTCGACAGCCCCAGCATTTT. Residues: CATRQPQHF.

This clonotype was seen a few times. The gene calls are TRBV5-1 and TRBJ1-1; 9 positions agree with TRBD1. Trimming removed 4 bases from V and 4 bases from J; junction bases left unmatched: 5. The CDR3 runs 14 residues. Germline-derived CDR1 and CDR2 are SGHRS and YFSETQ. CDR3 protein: CASSPTTGGTEAFF. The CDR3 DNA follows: TGCGCCAGCAGCCCAACGACAGGGGGCACTGAAGCTTTCTTT.

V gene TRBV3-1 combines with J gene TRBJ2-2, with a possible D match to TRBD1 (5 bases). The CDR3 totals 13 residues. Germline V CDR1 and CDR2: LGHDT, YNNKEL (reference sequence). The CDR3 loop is CATDQGNTGELFF. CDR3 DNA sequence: TGTGCGACGGACCAGGGTAACACCGGGGAGCTGTTTTTT.

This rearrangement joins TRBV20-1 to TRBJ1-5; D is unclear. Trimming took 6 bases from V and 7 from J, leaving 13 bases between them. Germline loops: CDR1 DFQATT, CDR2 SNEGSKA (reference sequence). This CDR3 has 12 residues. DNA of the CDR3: TGCAGTGCCAGTCCAAGTCACCAGCCCCAGCATTTT. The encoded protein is CSASPSHQPQHF.

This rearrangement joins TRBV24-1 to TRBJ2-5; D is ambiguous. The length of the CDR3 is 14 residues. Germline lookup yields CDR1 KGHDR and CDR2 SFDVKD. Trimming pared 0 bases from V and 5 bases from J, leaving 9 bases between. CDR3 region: CATSDLGGGETQYF. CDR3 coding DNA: TGTGCCACCAGTGATTTGGGCGGTGGCGAGACCCAGTACTTC.

The CDR3 sequence is CASSPNTGTGPHEQYF. CDR3 nucleotides: TGTGCCAGCAGCCCCAACACCGGGACAGGGCCTCACGAGCAGTACTTC. The chain joins TRBV6-2 or TRBV6-3 to TRBJ2-7; 9 bases are shared with TRBD1. Germline values: CDR1 MNHEY, CDR2 SVGEGT. With V trimmed by 6 bases and J by 5 bases, 14 bases remained unmatched. This CDR3 spans 16 amino acids.

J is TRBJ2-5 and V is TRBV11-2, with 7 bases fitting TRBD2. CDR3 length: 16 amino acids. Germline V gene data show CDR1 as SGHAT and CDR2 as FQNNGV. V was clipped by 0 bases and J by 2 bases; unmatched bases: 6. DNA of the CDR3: TGTGCCAGCAGCTTAGATACCGGGACTAAACAAGAGACCCAGTACTTC. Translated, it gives CASSLDTGTKQETQYF.

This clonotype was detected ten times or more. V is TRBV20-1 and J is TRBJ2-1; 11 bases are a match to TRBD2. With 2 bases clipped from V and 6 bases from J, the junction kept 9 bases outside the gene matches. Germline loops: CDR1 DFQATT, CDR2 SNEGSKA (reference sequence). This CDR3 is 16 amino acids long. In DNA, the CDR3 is TGCAGTGCTAGATTACTTAGCGGGGGGGCCGTCAATGAGCAGTTCTTC. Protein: CSARLLSGGAVNEQFF.

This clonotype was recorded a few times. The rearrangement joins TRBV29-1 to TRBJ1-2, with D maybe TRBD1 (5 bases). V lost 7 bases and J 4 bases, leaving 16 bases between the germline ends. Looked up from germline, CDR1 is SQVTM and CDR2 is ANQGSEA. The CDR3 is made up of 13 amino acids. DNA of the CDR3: TGCAGCGCATCAGCGGGGACCACCTATGGCTACACCTTC. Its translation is CSASAGTTYGYTF.

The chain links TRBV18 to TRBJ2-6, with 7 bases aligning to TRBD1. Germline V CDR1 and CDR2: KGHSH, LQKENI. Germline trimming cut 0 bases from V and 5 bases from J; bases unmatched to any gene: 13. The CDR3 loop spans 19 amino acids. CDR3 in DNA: TGTGCCAGCTCACCACCTGGGACAGCTAAGACATCTAGGGCCAACGTCCTGACTTTC. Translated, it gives CASSPPGTAKTSRANVLTF.

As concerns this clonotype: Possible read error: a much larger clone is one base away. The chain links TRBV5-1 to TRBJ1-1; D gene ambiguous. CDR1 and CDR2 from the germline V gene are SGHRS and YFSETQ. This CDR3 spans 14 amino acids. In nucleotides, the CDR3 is TGCGCCAGCAGCTTGGCCAAGGGAAGGACTGAAGCTTTATTT. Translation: CASSLAKGRTEALF.

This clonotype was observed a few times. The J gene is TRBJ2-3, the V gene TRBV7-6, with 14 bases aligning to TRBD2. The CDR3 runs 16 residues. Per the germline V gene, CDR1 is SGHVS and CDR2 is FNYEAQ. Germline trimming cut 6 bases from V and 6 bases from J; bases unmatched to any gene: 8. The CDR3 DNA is TGTGCCAGCAGTAGACTAGCGGGAGGGAAGGGCGATACGCAGTATTTT. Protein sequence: CASSRLAGGKGDTQYF.

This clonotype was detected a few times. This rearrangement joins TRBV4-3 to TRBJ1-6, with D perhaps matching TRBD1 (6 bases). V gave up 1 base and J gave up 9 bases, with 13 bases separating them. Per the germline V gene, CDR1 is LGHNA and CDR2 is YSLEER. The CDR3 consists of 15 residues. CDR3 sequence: CASSQGQVLGSPLHF. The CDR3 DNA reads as TGCGCCAGCAGCCAAGGACAGGTGCTCGGTTCACCCCTCCACTTT.

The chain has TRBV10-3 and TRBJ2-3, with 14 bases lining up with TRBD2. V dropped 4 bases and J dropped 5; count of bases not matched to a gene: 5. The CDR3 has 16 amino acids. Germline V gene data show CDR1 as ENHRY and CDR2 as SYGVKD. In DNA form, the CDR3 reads TGTGCCATCAGTGGACTAGCGGGGGGGCCAAGAGATACGCAGTATTTT. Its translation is CAISGLAGGPRDTQYF.

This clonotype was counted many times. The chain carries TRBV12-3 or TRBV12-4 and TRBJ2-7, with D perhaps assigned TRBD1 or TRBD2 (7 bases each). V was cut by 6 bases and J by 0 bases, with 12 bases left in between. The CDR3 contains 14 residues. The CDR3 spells CASSRGGSSYEQYF. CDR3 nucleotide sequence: TGTGCCAGCAGCAGGGGGGGCAGCTCCTACGAGCAGTACTTC.

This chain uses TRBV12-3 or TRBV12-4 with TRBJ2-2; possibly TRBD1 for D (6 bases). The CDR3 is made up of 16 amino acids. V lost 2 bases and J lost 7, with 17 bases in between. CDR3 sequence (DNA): TGTGCCAGCAGTTTAAGTGTCTGGGACAAAGGCGGGGAGCTGTTTTTT. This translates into CASSLSVWDKGGELFF.

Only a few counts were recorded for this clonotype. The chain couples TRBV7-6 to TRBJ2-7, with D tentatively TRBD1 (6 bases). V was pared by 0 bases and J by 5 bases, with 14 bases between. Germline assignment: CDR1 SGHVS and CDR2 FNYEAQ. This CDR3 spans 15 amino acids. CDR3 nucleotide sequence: TGTGCCAGCAGCTTAGCTCCTATCCCAGGGGACGAGCAGTACTTC. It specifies CASSLAPIPGDEQYF.

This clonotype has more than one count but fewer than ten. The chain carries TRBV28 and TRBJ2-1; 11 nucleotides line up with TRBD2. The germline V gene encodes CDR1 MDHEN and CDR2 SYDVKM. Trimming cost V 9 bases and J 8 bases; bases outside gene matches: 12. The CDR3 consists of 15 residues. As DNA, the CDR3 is TGTGCCAGTCCAGCTAGCGGGGGGAAGCTCGATGAGCAGTTCTTC. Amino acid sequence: CASPASGGKLDEQFF.

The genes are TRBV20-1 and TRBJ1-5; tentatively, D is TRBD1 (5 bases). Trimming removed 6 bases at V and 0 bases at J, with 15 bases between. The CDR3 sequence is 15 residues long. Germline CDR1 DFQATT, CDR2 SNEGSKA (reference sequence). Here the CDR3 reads CSAPERGNSNQPQHF. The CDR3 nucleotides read TGCAGTGCGCCCGAACGGGGGAATAGCAATCAGCCCCAGCATTTT.

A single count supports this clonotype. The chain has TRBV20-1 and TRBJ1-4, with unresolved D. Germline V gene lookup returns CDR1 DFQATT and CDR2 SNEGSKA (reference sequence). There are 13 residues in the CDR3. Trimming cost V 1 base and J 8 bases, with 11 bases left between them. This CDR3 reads CSARGGLEEKLFF. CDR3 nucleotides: TGCAGTGCTAGAGGTGGGCTTGAGGAAAAACTGTTTTTT.

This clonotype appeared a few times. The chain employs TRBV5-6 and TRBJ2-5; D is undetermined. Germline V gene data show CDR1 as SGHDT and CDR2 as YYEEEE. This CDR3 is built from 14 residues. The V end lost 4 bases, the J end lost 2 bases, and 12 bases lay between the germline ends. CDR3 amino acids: CASSRLGNQETQYF. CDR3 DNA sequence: TGTGCCAGCAGCCGCCTGGGAAATCAAGAGACCCAGTACTTC.

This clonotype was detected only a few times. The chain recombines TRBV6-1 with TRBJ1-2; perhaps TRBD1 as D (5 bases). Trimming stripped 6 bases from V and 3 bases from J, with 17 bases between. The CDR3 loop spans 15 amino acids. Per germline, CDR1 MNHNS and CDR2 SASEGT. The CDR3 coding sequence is TGTGCCAGCAGGGGGCAAAGGGGACCGGACTATGGCTACACCTTC. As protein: CASRGQRGPDYGYTF.

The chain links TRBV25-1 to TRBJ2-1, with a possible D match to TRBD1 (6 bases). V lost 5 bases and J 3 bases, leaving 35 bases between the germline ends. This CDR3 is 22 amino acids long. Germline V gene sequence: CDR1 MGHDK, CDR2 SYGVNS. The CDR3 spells CASSPNPTGGFGYGHIYNEQFF. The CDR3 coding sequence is TGTGCCAGCAGTCCTAACCCGACAGGAGGATTCGGGTATGGACATATCTACAATGAGCAGTTCTTC.

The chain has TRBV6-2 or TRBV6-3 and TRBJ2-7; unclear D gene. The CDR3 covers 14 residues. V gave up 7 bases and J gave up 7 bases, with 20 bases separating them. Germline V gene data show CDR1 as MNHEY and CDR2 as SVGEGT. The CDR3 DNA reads TGTGCCAGCATCTCTGGGTCCCTCCTCGGTGAGCAGTACTTC. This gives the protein CASISGSLLGEQYF.

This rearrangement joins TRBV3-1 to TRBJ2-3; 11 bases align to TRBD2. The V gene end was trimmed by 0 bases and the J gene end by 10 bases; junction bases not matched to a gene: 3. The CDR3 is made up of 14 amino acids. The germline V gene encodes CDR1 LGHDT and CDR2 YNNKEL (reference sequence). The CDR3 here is CASSQDATSGAQYF. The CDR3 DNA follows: TGTGCCAGCAGCCAAGATGCGACTAGCGGGGCGCAGTATTTT.